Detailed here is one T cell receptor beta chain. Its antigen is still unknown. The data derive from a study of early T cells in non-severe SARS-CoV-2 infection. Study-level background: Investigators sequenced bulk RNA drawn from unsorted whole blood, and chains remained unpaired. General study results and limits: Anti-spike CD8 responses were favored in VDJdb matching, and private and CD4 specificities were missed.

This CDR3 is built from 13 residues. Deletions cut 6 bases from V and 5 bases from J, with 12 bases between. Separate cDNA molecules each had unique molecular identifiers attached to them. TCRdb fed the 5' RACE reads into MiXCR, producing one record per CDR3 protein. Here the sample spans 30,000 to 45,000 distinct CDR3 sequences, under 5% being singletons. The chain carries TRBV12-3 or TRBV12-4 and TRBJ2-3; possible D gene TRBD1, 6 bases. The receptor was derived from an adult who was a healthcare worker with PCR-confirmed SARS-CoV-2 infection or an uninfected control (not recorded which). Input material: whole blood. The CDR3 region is CASRRQVEDTQYF. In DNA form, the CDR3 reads TGTGCCAGCAGAAGACAGGTTGAAGATACGCAGTATTTT.